This T cell receptor (beta chain) was documented in a study of radiation and T cells in renal cell carcinoma. Study-wide context: Nephrectomy followed 15 Gy stereotactic body radiation by 4 weeks.

With regard to this clone: Its antigen is currently unknown.

Study-wide results and caveats: Without pretreatment biopsies, baseline tumor clonotype presence was undetermined. Top tumor clonotypes rose in blood 2 weeks post-radiation, then contracted.

The data were produced by immunoSEQ multiplex PCR, yet TCRdb's version contains in-frame clones alone and is incomplete. The sample lists 100,000 to 150,000 clones; roughly 80% were seen once. V lost 3 bases to trimming and J lost 0 bases; unmatched junction nucleotides: 4. Germline CDR1 reads KGHSH; CDR2 reads LQKENI. The CDR3 is 15 residues long. Documented time point: baseline pretreatment blood. The treatment was: 15 Gy SBRT to primary tumor, nephrectomy 4 weeks later. Blood was sampled at baseline, 2 weeks and 4 weeks after SBRT. The origin of this receptor is a woman aged 55 to 70 with renal cell carcinoma. The sample here was blood, taken from a patient whose treatment included radiotherapy and nephrectomy. This chain connects TRBV18 to TRBJ2-7, with 8 nucleotides matching TRBD1. The CDR3 protein is CASSPRTGSSYEQYF. CDR3 DNA sequence: TGTGCCAGCTCACCCCGGACAGGGAGCTCCTACGAGCAGTACTTC.